This T cell receptor beta chain emerged from a study of shared clonotypes between healthy human individuals. Overall study findings and caveats: Sampling covered nothing but blood. Tissue TCR repertoires likely differ from those found in blood. Genetic and exposure-history diversity was limited by the small donor number.

Data came from immunoSEQ multiplex PCR; TCRdb stores just in-frame clones and leaves some out. The repertoire holds fewer than 700,000 clones, with around 80% as singletons. Deletions cut 5 bases from V and 0 bases from J, with 6 bases between. CDR1 and CDR2 from the germline V gene are MDHEN and SYDVKM. The length of the CDR3 is 13 residues. In the case of this clone: Its antigen remains unidentified. Additional DNA sequences in this sample encode the identical CDR3.

The specimen sequenced was PBMCs. The source of this sequence is a woman aged 40 to 50 in good health. Some clones in this sample may be carry-over from other donors' samples. This sequence joins TRBV28 and TRBJ2-3; unclear D gene. CDR3 protein: CASSTPSTDTQYF. CDR3 DNA: TGTGCCAGCAGTACCCCTAGCACAGATACGCAGTATTTT.